The rows below give T cell receptor beta chains drawn from one sample of a study of T-cell memory formation after mild COVID-19. Using its own MiXCR run on the 5' RACE reads, TCRdb lists one record per CDR3 protein. There are some 120,000 distinct CDR3 sequences in the sample; about 16% occur only once, and approximately 15% lies in the top ten. The sample comprised PBMCs or a T cell subset sorted from them (not recorded which). Receptors originate from an adult woman who had mild COVID-19 (a few samples of this study predate the infection). Cell type and time point are not known. Each CDR3 is given with its conserved first and last residue. The D gene is left open where the match is weak. Only part of the rows carry a size: once, few, many, or a class if the clone is expanded.

D gene: .
clone size: .
J gene: TRBJ2-7
V gene: TRBV13
CDR3 DNA: TGTGCCAGCAGTCCCGGTTCTTTGGGGGGAAACTACGAGCAGTACTTC
CDR3 protein: CASSPGSLGGNYEQYF

D gene: .
clone size: few
J gene: TRBJ1-1
V gene: TRBV11-2
CDR3 DNA: TGTGCCAGCAGCTTAGTTGAGAAGTCTGAAGCTTTCTTT
CDR3 protein: CASSLVEKSEAFF

D gene: TRBD1
clone size: .
J gene: TRBJ2-2
V gene: TRBV9
CDR3 DNA: TGTGCCAGCAGCTGGGGACAGGGGACGACCGGGGAGCTGTTTTTT
CDR3 protein: CASSWGQGTTGELFF

D gene: TRBD1
clone size: .
J gene: TRBJ1-1
V gene: TRBV18
CDR3 DNA: TGTGCCAGCTCGCTGACAGGGTTAGGGACTGAAGCTTTCTTT
CDR3 protein: CASSLTGLGTEAFF

D gene: TRBD1
clone size: many
J gene: TRBJ2-7
V gene: TRBV12-3/TRBV12-4
CDR3 DNA: TGTGCCAGCAGTCCGGGACAGGGCTTCGGCGAGCAGTACTTC
CDR3 protein: CASSPGQGFGEQYF

D gene: .
clone size: few
J gene: TRBJ2-3
V gene: TRBV11-2
CDR3 DNA: TGTGCCAGCAGCCTCGGGAGAATGGGCACAGATACGCAGTATTTT
CDR3 protein: CASSLGRMGTDTQYF

D gene: .
clone size: .
J gene: TRBJ1-3
V gene: TRBV7-9
CDR3 DNA: TGTGCCAGCAGCTATGCCACAGGGTCCTCTGGAAACACCATATATTTT
CDR3 protein: CASSYATGSSGNTIYF

D gene: .
clone size: .
J gene: TRBJ2-1
V gene: TRBV13
CDR3 DNA: TGTGCCAGCAGCTCCCCGGCGGTAGGCAATGAGCAGTTCTTC
CDR3 protein: CASSSPAVGNEQFF

D gene: .
clone size: few
J gene: TRBJ2-1
V gene: TRBV5-1
CDR3 DNA: TGCGCCAGCAGCTTGAACCCGGGAGCGGAGCAGTTCTTC
CDR3 protein: CASSLNPGAEQFF

D gene: TRBD1
clone size: few
J gene: TRBJ2-7
V gene: TRBV7-8
CDR3 DNA: TGTGCCAGCAGTCCTACTGGGGACAGATCCTACGAGCAGTACTTC
CDR3 protein: CASSPTGDRSYEQYF

D gene: TRBD2
clone size: few
J gene: TRBJ2-5
V gene: TRBV24-1
CDR3 DNA: TGTGCCACCAGTGCCCCTGGTTCAGGGAGGGAAGAGACCCAGTACTTC
CDR3 protein: CATSAPGSGREETQYF

D gene: .
clone size: .
J gene: TRBJ2-1
V gene: TRBV2
CDR3 DNA: TGTGCCAGCAGTGGTGCTGGGCTTGAGCAGTTCTTC
CDR3 protein: CASSGAGLEQFF

D gene: .
clone size: .
J gene: TRBJ1-1
V gene: TRBV7-9
CDR3 DNA: TGTGCCAGCAGCCCCACGAGCCCAGCCGCTGAAGCTTTCTTT
CDR3 protein: CASSPTSPAAEAFF

D gene: .
clone size: .
J gene: TRBJ2-1
V gene: TRBV10-3
CDR3 DNA: TGTGCCATCAGTCCCCCTGGCGGCGAACGGAGAGAGCAGTTCTTC
CDR3 protein: CAISPPGGERREQFF

D gene: .
clone size: few
J gene: TRBJ2-3
V gene: TRBV24-1
CDR3 DNA: TGTGCCACCAGTGATTTCGGGGGGCGCACAGATACGCAGTATTTT
CDR3 protein: CATSDFGGRTDTQYF

D gene: .
clone size: few
J gene: TRBJ2-7
V gene: TRBV12-3/TRBV12-4
CDR3 DNA: TGTGCCAGCACCCCGGCAGGTACGGGTCGCTACGAGCAGTACTTC
CDR3 protein: CASTPAGTGRYEQYF

D gene: TRBD2
clone size: many
J gene: TRBJ2-3
V gene: TRBV7-2
CDR3 DNA: TGTGCCAGCAGGGTTCCGGGACTAGCGGCTGGAGATACGCAGTATTTT
CDR3 protein: CASRVPGLAAGDTQYF

D gene: .
clone size: few
J gene: TRBJ2-1
V gene: TRBV7-9
CDR3 DNA: TGTGCCAGCAGCTTATCGGTCGCTAGCTCCTACAATGAGCAGTTCTTC
CDR3 protein: CASSLSVASSYNEQFF

D gene: .
clone size: few
J gene: TRBJ1-4
V gene: TRBV5-6
CDR3 DNA: TGTGCCAGCAGCTTGCCGTCGCCTAATGAAAAACTGTTTTTT
CDR3 protein: CASSLPSPNEKLFF

D gene: .
clone size: few
J gene: TRBJ2-1
V gene: TRBV12-3/TRBV12-4
CDR3 DNA: TGTGCCAGCAGCCCAGACCAGTACAATGAGCAGTTCTTC
CDR3 protein: CASSPDQYNEQFF

D gene: .
clone size: few
J gene: TRBJ1-2
V gene: TRBV2
CDR3 DNA: TGTGCCAGCACCCTCGCCGGCAGGAATGGCTACACCTTC
CDR3 protein: CASTLAGRNGYTF

D gene: .
clone size: few
J gene: TRBJ1-5
V gene: TRBV5-5
CDR3 DNA: TGTGCCAGCAGCACTTTGGACGGGGGGAATCAGCCCCAGCATTTT
CDR3 protein: CASSTLDGGNQPQHF

D gene: .
clone size: .
J gene: TRBJ2-6
V gene: TRBV2
CDR3 DNA: TGTGCCAGCAGCCCCTGGGGAACCGGGGCCAACGTCCTGACTTTC
CDR3 protein: CASSPWGTGANVLTF

D gene: .
clone size: .
J gene: TRBJ1-1
V gene: TRBV20-1
CDR3 DNA: TGCAGTGCCCCAAGGGTGAACACTGAAGCTTTCTTT
CDR3 protein: CSAPRVNTEAFF

D gene: TRBD1
clone size: few
J gene: TRBJ2-7
V gene: TRBV7-9
CDR3 DNA: TGTGCCAGCAGCTTAGAGGCAGGGGGCTCCTACGAGCAGTACTTC
CDR3 protein: CASSLEAGGSYEQYF

D gene: .
clone size: few
J gene: TRBJ2-1
V gene: TRBV6-4
CDR3 DNA: TGTGCCAGCAGTGAGACCAGTAGCAATGAGCAGTTCTTC
CDR3 protein: CASSETSSNEQFF

D gene: .
clone size: .
J gene: TRBJ1-2
V gene: TRBV20-1
CDR3 DNA: TGCAGTGCTTCCCCGGCAGTATCCTCTAACTATGGCTACACCTTC
CDR3 protein: CSASPAVSSNYGYTF

D gene: TRBD1
clone size: few
J gene: TRBJ2-1
V gene: TRBV10-3
CDR3 DNA: TGTGCCATCAGCCGGGACAGGGGCTACAATGAGCAGTTCTTC
CDR3 protein: CAISRDRGYNEQFF

D gene: .
clone size: few
J gene: TRBJ2-3
V gene: TRBV29-1
CDR3 DNA: TGCAGCGTTGAACCTAGCGCGGCCCGGCAGGATTTT
CDR3 protein: CSVEPSAARQDF

D gene: TRBD2
clone size: few
J gene: TRBJ2-4
V gene: TRBV30
CDR3 DNA: TGTGCCTGGAGTCCAAGACTAGCGGGAGCCAAAAACATTCAGTACTTC
CDR3 protein: CAWSPRLAGAKNIQYF

D gene: TRBD1
clone size: .
J gene: TRBJ2-3
V gene: TRBV7-2
CDR3 DNA: TGTGCCAGCAGCCGCTTCGGACAGGGAACTAGCACAGATACGCAGTATTTT
CDR3 protein: CASSRFGQGTSTDTQYF

D gene: .
clone size: .
J gene: TRBJ1-1
V gene: TRBV19
CDR3 DNA: TGTGCCAGTAGTCCGACGTGGGGTGAGAGCACTGAAGCTTTCTTT
CDR3 protein: CASSPTWGESTEAFF

D gene: .
clone size: .
J gene: TRBJ2-1
V gene: TRBV19
CDR3 DNA: TGTGCCAGTTCACGGGACAATGAGCAGTTCTTC
CDR3 protein: CASSRDNEQFF

D gene: TRBD1
clone size: .
J gene: TRBJ2-5
V gene: TRBV4-3
CDR3 DNA: TGCGCCAGCAGCCAAGGCAGGACAGGGGTCGGGGAGACCCAGTACTTC
CDR3 protein: CASSQGRTGVGETQYF

D gene: .
clone size: .
J gene: TRBJ2-7
V gene: TRBV7-2
CDR3 DNA: TGTGCCAGCAGCAAACTCAGGGGTGACGAGCAGTACTTC
CDR3 protein: CASSKLRGDEQYF

D gene: .
clone size: few
J gene: TRBJ2-1
V gene: TRBV12-3/TRBV12-4
CDR3 DNA: TGTGCCAGCAGTTTACAGGGATTCGAGCAGTTCTTC
CDR3 protein: CASSLQGFEQFF

D gene: .
clone size: many
J gene: TRBJ2-5
V gene: TRBV5-1
CDR3 DNA: TGCGCCAGCAGCTGGGGCCTTTTCGGGACCCAAGAGACCCAGTACTTC
CDR3 protein: CASSWGLFGTQETQYF

D gene: .
clone size: .
J gene: TRBJ2-1
V gene: TRBV23-1
CDR3 DNA: TGCGCCAGCTGTATGGGCCGTCCCCTGGTCAATGAGCAGTTCTTC
CDR3 protein: CASCMGRPLVNEQFF

D gene: TRBD1
clone size: .
J gene: TRBJ2-1
V gene: TRBV4-2
CDR3 DNA: TGTGCCAGCAGCCAAGGCGCAGGCCAAGGGGGCGCCTACAATGAGCAGTTCTTC
CDR3 protein: CASSQGAGQGGAYNEQFF